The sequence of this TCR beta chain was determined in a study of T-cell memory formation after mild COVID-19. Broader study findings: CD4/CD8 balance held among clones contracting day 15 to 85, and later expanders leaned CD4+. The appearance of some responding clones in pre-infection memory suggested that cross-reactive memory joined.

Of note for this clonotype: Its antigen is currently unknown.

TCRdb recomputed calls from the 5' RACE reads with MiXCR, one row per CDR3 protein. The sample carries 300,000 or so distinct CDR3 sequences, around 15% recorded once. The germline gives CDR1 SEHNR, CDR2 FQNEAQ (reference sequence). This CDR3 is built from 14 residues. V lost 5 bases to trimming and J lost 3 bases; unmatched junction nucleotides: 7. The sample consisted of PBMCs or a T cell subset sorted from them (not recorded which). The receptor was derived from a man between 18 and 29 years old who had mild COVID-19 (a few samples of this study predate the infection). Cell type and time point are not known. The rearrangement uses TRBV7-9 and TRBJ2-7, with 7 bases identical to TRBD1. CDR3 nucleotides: TGTGCCAGCAGCCCTAGACAGGGTCTCTACGAGCAGTACTTC. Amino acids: CASSPRQGLYEQYF.